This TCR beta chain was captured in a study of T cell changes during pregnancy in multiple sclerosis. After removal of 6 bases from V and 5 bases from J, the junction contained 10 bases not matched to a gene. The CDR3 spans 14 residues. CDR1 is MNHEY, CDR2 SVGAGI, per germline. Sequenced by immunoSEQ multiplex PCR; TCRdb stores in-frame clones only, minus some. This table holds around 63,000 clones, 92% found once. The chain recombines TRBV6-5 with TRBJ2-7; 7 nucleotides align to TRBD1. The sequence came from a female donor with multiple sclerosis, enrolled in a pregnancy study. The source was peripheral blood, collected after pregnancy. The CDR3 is CASSSQGVRNEQYF. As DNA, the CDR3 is TGTGCCAGCAGCTCTCAGGGGGTTAGGAACGAGCAGTACTTC.